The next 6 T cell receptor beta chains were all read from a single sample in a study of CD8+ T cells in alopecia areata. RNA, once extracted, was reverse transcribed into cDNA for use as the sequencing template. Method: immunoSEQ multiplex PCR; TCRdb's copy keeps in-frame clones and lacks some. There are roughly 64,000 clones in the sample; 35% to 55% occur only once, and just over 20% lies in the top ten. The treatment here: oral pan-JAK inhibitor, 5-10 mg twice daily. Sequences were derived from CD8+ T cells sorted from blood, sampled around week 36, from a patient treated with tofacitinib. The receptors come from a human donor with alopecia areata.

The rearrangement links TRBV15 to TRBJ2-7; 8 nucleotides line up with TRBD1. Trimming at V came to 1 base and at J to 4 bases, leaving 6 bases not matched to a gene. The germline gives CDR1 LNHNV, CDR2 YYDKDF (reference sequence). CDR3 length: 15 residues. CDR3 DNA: TGTGCCACCAGCAGAGTGGAGACAGGGGTGTACGAGCAGTACTTC. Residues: CATSRVETGVYEQYF.

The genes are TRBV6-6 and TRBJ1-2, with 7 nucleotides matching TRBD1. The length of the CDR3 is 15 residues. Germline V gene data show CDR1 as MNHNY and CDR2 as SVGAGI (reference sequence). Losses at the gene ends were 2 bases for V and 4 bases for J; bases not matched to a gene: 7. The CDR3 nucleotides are TGTGCCAGCAGTTACCAAACCGGGACAGCCTATGGCTACACCTTC. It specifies CASSYQTGTAYGYTF.

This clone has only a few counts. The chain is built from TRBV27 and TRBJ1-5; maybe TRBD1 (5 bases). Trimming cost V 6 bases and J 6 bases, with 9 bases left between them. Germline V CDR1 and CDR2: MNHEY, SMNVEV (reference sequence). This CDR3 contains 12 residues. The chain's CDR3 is CASREGSQPQHF. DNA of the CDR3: TGTGCCAGCAGAGAGGGGAGTCAGCCCCAGCATTTT.

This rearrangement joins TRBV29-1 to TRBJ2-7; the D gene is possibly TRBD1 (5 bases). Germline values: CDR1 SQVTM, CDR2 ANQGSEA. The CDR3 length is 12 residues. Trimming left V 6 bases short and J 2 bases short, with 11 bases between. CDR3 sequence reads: CSVYGHTYEQYF. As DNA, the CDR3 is TGCAGCGTCTACGGACACACCTACGAGCAGTACTTC.

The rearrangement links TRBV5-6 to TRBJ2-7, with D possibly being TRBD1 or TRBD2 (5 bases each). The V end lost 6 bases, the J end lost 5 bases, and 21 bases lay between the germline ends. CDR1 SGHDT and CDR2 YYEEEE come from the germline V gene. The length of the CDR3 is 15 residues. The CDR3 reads CASTPGTSVKNEQYF. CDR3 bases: TGTGCCAGCACCCCAGGGACCTCCGTTAAGAACGAGCAGTACTTC.

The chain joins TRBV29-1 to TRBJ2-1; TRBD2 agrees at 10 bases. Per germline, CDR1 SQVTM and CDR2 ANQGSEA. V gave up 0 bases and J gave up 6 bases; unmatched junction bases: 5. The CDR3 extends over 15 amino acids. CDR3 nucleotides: TGCAGCGTTGAAGAAAGCGGGAGGGCCGTCAATGAGCAGTTCTTC. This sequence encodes CSVEESGRAVNEQFF.